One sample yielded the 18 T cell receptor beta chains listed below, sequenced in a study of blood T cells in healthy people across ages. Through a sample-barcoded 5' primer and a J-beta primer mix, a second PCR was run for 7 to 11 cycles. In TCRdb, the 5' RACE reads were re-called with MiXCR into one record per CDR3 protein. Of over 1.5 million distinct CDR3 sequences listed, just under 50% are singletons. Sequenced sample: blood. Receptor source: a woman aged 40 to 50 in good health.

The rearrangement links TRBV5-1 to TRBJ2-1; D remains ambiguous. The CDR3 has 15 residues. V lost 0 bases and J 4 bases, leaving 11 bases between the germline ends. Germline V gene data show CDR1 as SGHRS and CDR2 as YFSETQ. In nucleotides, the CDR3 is TGCGCCAGCAGCTTGGACCACAGCCCGTACAATGAGCAGTTCTTC. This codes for CASSLDHSPYNEQFF.

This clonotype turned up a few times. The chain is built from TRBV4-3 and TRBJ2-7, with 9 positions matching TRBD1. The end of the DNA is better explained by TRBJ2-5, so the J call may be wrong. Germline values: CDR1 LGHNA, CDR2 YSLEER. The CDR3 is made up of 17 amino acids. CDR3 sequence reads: CASSQDHGTGLEETQYF. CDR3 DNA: TGCGCCAGCAGCCAAGATCACGGGACAGGGTTGGAGGAGACCCAGTACTTC.

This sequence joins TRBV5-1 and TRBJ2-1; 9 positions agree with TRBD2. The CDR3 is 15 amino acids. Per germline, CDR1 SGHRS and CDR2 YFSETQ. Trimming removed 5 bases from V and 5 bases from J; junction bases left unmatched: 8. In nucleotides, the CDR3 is TGCGCCAGCAGTGGCGGGGGGGCCGGGGACAATGAGCAGTTCTTC. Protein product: CASSGGGAGDNEQFF.

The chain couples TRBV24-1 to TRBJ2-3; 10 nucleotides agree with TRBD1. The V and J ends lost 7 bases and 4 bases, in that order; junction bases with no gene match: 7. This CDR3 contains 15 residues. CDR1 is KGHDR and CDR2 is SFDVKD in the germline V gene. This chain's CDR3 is CATRAGTGVADTQYF. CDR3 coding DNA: TGTGCCACCAGAGCCGGGACAGGGGTTGCAGATACGCAGTATTTT.

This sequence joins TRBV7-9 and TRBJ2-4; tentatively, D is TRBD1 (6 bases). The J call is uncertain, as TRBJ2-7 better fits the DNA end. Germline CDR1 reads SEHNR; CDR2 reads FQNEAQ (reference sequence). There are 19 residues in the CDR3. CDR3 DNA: TGTGCCAGCAGCTTAGCGGTGGGGCCGACAGGCGCAACCACCTACGAGCAGTACTTC. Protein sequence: CASSLAVGPTGATTYEQYF.

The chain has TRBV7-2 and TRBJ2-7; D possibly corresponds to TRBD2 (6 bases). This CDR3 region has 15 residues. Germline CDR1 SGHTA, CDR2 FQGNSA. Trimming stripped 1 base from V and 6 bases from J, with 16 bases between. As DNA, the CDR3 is TGTGCCAGCAGCTTAGAGGGGACGGGGGACGGCGAGCAGTACTTC. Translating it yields CASSLEGTGDGEQYF.

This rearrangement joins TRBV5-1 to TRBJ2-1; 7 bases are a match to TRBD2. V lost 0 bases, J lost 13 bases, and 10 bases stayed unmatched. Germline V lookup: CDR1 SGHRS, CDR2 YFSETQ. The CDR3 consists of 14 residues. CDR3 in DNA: TGCGCCAGCAGCTTGGTTAGCGGGTTGCCCCCTCAGTTCTTC. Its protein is CASSLVSGLPPQFF.

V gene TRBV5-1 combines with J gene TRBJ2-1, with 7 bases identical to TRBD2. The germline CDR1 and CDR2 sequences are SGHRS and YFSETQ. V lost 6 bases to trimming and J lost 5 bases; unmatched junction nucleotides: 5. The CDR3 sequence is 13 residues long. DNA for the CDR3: TGCGCCAGCACCCTTACTAGCGACAATGAGCAGTTCTTC. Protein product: CASTLTSDNEQFF.

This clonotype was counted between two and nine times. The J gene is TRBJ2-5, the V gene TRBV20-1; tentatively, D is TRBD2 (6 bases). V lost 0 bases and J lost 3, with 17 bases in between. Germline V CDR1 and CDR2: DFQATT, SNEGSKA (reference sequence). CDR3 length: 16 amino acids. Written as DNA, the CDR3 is TGCAGTGCTAGAGATTTAGAGGCTAGCGCGGAAGAGACCCAGTACTTC. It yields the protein CSARDLEASAEETQYF.

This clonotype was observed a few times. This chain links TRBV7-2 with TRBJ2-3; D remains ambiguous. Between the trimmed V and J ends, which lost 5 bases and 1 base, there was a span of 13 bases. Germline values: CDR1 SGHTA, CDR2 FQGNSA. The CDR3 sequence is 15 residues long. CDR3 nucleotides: TGTGCCAGCAGCCAAGTTCGGAGCGGCACAGATACGCAGTATTTT. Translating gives CASSQVRSGTDTQYF.

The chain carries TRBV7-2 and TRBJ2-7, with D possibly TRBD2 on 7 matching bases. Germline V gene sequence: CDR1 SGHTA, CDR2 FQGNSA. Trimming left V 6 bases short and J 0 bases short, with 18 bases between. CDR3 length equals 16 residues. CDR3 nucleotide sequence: TGTGCCAGCAGAGGGGGGGAGGGTCTTCGCTCCTACGAGCAGTACTTC. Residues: CASRGGEGLRSYEQYF.

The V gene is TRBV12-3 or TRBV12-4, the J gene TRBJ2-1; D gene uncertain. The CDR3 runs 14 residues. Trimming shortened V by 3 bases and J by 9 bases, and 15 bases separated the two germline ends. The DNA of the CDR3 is TGTGCCAGCAGTTTCCGAGACCTTTCGGGTGAGCAGTTCTTC. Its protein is CASSFRDLSGEQFF.

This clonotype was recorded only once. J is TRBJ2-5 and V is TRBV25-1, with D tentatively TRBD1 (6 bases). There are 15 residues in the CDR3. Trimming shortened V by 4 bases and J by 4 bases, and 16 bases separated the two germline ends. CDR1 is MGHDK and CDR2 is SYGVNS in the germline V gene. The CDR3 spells CASSVGTIGAETQYF. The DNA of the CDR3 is TGTGCCAGCAGTGTCGGGACAATCGGGGCAGAGACCCAGTACTTC.

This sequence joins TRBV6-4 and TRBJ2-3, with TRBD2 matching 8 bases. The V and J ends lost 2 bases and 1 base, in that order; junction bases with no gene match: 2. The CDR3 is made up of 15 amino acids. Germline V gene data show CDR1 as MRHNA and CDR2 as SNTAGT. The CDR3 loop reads CASSDPGLGTDTQYF. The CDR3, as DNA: TGTGCCAGCAGTGACCCGGGACTAGGCACAGATACGCAGTATTTT.

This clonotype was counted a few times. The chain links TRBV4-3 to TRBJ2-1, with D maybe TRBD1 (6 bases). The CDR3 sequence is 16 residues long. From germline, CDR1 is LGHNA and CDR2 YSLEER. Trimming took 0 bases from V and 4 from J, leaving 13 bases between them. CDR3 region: CASSQDWQGRYNEQFF. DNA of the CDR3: TGCGCCAGCAGCCAAGATTGGCAGGGGCGGTACAATGAGCAGTTCTTC.

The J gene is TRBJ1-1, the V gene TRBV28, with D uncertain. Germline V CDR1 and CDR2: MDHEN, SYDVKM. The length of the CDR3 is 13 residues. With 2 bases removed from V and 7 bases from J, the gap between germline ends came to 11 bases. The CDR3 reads CASSLENGSEAFF. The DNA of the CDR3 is TGTGCCAGCAGTTTAGAAAATGGGAGTGAAGCTTTCTTT.

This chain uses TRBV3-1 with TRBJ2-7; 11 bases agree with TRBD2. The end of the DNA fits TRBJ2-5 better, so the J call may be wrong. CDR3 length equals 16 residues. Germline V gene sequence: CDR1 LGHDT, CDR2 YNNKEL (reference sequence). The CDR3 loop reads CASSQELTSGEKTQYF. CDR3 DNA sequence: TGTGCCAGCAGCCAAGAGTTGACTAGCGGGGAGAAGACCCAGTACTTC.

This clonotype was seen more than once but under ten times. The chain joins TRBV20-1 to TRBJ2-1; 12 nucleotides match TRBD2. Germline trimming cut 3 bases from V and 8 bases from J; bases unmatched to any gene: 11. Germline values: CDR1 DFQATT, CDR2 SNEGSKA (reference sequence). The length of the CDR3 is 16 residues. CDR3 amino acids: CSASLSGLAGLDEQFF. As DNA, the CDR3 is TGCAGTGCTAGTTTGAGCGGACTAGCGGGGTTGGATGAGCAGTTCTTC.